These 20 T cell receptor beta chains originate from one sample sequenced in a study of type 1 regulatory T cells. MiXCR, applied by TCRdb to the reads, yields one record per CDR3 protein. This sample has around 88,000 distinct CDR3 sequences, with around a third found just once. The sample comprised CD4+ T cells, either the whole sample or a sorted fraction (not recorded which). All receptors derive from a human donor in good health.

This clonotype was observed a few times. This chain uses TRBV20-1 with TRBJ2-3, with 7 nucleotides matching TRBD2. V gave up 5 bases and J gave up 3 bases; unmatched junction bases: 2. Per the germline V gene, CDR1 is DFQATT and CDR2 is SNEGSKA (reference sequence). The CDR3 sequence is 12 residues long. Written as DNA, the CDR3 is TGCAGTGCTTGGACTAGAACAGATACGCAGTATTTT. This gives the protein CSAWTRTDTQYF.

The chain links TRBV29-1 to TRBJ2-1; D is perhaps TRBD1 (5 bases). Deletions cut 4 bases from V and 10 bases from J, with 11 bases between. The germline gives CDR1 SQVTM, CDR2 ANQGSEA. This CDR3 is 11 amino acids long. As DNA, the CDR3 is TGCAGCGTTGTAGGGGCCTCGGAGCAGTTCTTC. Translation: CSVVGASEQFF.

The J gene is TRBJ2-5, the V gene TRBV5-8, with a possible D match to TRBD2 (5 bases). Per the germline V gene, CDR1 is SGHTS and CDR2 is YDEGEE. The ends were cut back, 0 bases at V and 7 bases at J, with 13 bases in the middle. The length of the CDR3 is 14 residues. Written as DNA, the CDR3 is TGTGCCAGCAGCTTGGTTGTGGGGAGAGGGACCCAGTACTTC. Translating it yields CASSLVVGRGTQYF.

By sample share, this clonotype is medium-sized. The J gene is TRBJ2-3, the V gene TRBV7-2, with 11 bases aligning to TRBD2. CDR1 and CDR2 (germline): SGHTA, FQGNSA. The CDR3 contains 16 residues. With 3 bases clipped from V and 3 bases from J, the junction kept 5 bases outside the gene matches. The DNA for the CDR3 is TGTGCCAGCAGCTTGCTAGCGGGGGGCCCTACAGATACGCAGTATTTT. It translates to CASSLLAGGPTDTQYF.

The chain has TRBV5-1 and TRBJ2-2, with D tentatively TRBD1 (6 bases). V lost 5 bases, J lost 3 bases, and 11 bases lay in between. In germline, CDR1 is SGHRS, CDR2 YFSETQ. The CDR3 sequence is 14 residues long. CDR3 nucleotides: TGCGCCAGCAGGTTGACAGGTGACACCGGGGAGCTGTTTTTT. Its protein product is CASRLTGDTGELFF.

This clonotype showed up just a few times. The chain recombines TRBV9 with TRBJ1-2; TRBD1 is a possible D gene (6 bases). V was trimmed by 4 bases and J by 5 bases, leaving 12 bases between them. CDR1 and CDR2 from the germline V gene are SGDLS and YYNGEE. The CDR3 extends over 13 amino acids. As DNA, the CDR3 is TGTGCCAGCAGCCAGGACAGCGGTTATGGCTACACCTTC. It codes for CASSQDSGYGYTF.

This clonotype was observed many times. V gene TRBV29-1 combines with J gene TRBJ2-5; TRBD2 is a possible D gene (5 bases). CDR1 and CDR2 (germline): SQVTM, ANQGSEA. Trimming took off 6 bases at V and 2 bases at J, with 13 bases between the two ends. This CDR3 region has 13 residues. CDR3 DNA sequence: TGCAGCGTCGGCCGGACTCGTCAAGAGACCCAGTACTTC. This translates into CSVGRTRQETQYF.

This clonotype was found a few times. This sequence joins TRBV6-1 and TRBJ2-3; possibly TRBD2 for D (6 bases). V gave up 0 bases and J gave up 6 bases, with 10 bases separating them. Germline-derived CDR1 and CDR2 are MNHNS and SASEGT. CDR3 length equals 14 residues. DNA of the CDR3: TGTGCCAGCAGTGAAGCAACTAGCATGGATACGCAGTATTTT. Protein: CASSEATSMDTQYF.

The table lists this clonotype with a few counts. The chain is built from TRBV15 and TRBJ2-3; 14 nucleotides agree with TRBD2. Germline V CDR1 and CDR2: LNHNV, YYDKDF (reference sequence). The CDR3 is 17 residues long. V shed 5 bases and J 3 bases; nucleotides not matched to a gene: 7. The CDR3, as DNA: TGTGCCACCAGCGCCGGGACTAGCGGGAGTCTAACAGATACGCAGTATTTT. This sequence encodes CATSAGTSGSLTDTQYF.

As for this clonotype: The CDR3 end shows no conserved phenylalanine or tryptophan, and so a read error is likely. J is TRBJ2-3 and V is TRBV20-1; D is possibly TRBD1 or TRBD2 (5 bases each). The V end was cut by 4 bases, the J end by 3 bases, with 20 bases between. Looked up from germline, CDR1 is DFQATT and CDR2 is SNEGSKA (reference sequence). The CDR3 consists of 16 residues. DNA of the CDR3: TGCAGTGCTACCCCCCGAGGGGCAGGGTTTACAGATACGCAGTATTGT. Protein sequence: CSATPRGAGFTDTQYC.

The J gene is TRBJ2-7, the V gene TRBV6-6; a weak D match, TRBD1 (5 bases). The CDR3 contains 15 residues. The germline V gene has CDR1 MNHNY and CDR2 SVGAGI (reference sequence). The V end was cut by 4 bases, the J end by 2 bases, with 15 bases between. CDR3 coding DNA: TGTGCCAGCAGTTCCCCCCTCAGGGTTGCCTACGAGCAGTACTTC. Residues: CASSSPLRVAYEQYF.

The chain is built from TRBV6-1 and TRBJ2-7; D is ambiguous. Germline V gene sequence: CDR1 MNHNS, CDR2 SASEGT. V shed 2 bases and J shed 2 bases, with 7 bases lying between them. The CDR3 is 13 amino acids. CDR3 sequence: CASSETRTYEQYF. CDR3 bases: TGTGCCAGCAGTGAAACCAGGACCTACGAGCAGTACTTC.

The chain carries TRBV20-1 and TRBJ1-4; a weak D match, TRBD1 (6 bases). Germline V gives CDR1 DFQATT, CDR2 SNEGSKA (reference sequence). V shed 0 bases and J shed 3 bases, with 17 bases lying between them. The CDR3 is 17 residues long. The CDR3 here is CSARDARGGNANEKLFF. CDR3 in DNA: TGCAGTGCTAGAGATGCTAGGGGGGGAAATGCTAATGAAAAACTGTTTTTT.

The chain recombines TRBV10-3 with TRBJ1-5; a possible D gene is TRBD1 (5 bases). Trimming removed 2 bases from V and 1 base from J, with 9 bases in between. Germline CDR1 ENHRY, CDR2 SYGVKD. CDR3 length: 15 amino acids. Here the CDR3 reads CAISEGQGSNQPQHF. As DNA, the CDR3 is TGTGCCATCAGTGAGGGGCAGGGAAGCAATCAGCCCCAGCATTTT.

In its sample, this clonotype was seen a few times. The chain is built from TRBV12-3 or TRBV12-4 and TRBJ2-7, with 9 positions matching TRBD1. V gave up 6 bases and J gave up 4 bases; unmatched junction bases: 7. The CDR3 covers 14 residues. The DNA of the CDR3 is TGTGCCAGCAGGACACGGGACAGGGCTTACGAGCAGTACTTC. Translated, it gives CASRTRDRAYEQYF.

The table lists this clonotype with a few counts. The chain recombines TRBV20-1 with TRBJ2-1; D gene unclear. Germline-derived CDR1 and CDR2 are DFQATT and SNEGSKA (reference sequence). The CDR3 is made up of 15 amino acids. With 5 bases removed from V and 0 bases from J, the gap between germline ends came to 14 bases. Written as DNA, the CDR3 is TGCAGTGCTCTCCCGCAGGTTAGCTCCTACAATGAGCAGTTCTTC. Encoded protein: CSALPQVSSYNEQFF.

This clonotype was recorded once. This chain uses TRBV5-4 with TRBJ2-7; 7 bases align to TRBD1. This CDR3 has 14 amino acids. Trimming took 1 base from V and 2 from J; bases not matched to a gene: 3. CDR1 is SGHNT, CDR2 YYREEE, per germline (reference sequence). The CDR3 DNA reads TGTGCCAGCAGCTTGCCGGGACAGACCTACGAGCAGTACTTC. Its protein product is CASSLPGQTYEQYF. Drawing the rest from reference TRBV5-4 and TRBJ2-7, the complete variable domain is ETGVTQSPTHLIKTRGQQVTLRCSSQSGHNTVSWYQQALGQGPQFIFQYYREEENGRGNFPPRFSGLQFPNYSSELNVNALELDDSALYLCASSLPGQTYEQYFGPGTRLTVT.

This clonotype has a handful of counts. This rearrangement joins TRBV7-2 to TRBJ1-6, with a possible D match to TRBD1 (5 bases). The CDR3 has 13 residues. V lost 4 bases to trimming and J lost 8 bases, with 9 bases between them. CDR1 and CDR2 from the germline V gene are SGHTA and FQGNSA. The CDR3 loop reads CASSSQGYSPLHF. The CDR3 bases are TGTGCCAGCAGCTCTCAGGGTTATTCACCCCTCCACTTT.

The rearrangement joins TRBV25-1 to TRBJ2-2; weak D call: TRBD2 (6 bases). Germline assignment: CDR1 MGHDK and CDR2 SYGVNS. The V and J ends lost 1 base and 5 bases respectively, with 14 bases between them. CDR3 size: 16 residues. The CDR3 nucleotides are TGTGCCAGCAGTGAATTGGGGGGATTGGATACCGGGGAGCTGTTTTTT. This translates into CASSELGGLDTGELFF.

This clonotype was seen a handful of times. CDR3 bases: TGTGCCACCAGGGACACCGGGGAGCTGTTTTTT. It codes for CATRDTGELFF. The chain carries TRBV24-1 and TRBJ2-2; the D is unclear. The CDR3 covers 11 residues. V lost 7 bases and J lost 3, with 2 bases in between. Per germline, CDR1 KGHDR and CDR2 SFDVKD.